These 26 T cell receptor beta chains were sequenced from one sample in a study of beta chain features in type 1 diabetes. Reverse transcribing all isolated RNA meant expressed TCRB transcripts were sequenced. The protocol was immunoSEQ multiplex PCR, while the TCRdb copy is restricted to in-frame clones and leaves out a portion. The data contain about half a million clones, approximately 10% of them singletons. Source material: naive CD4+ T cells from blood. These TCRs come from a woman under 30 in good health.

Only a few counts were recorded for this clone. Here the CDR3 DNA reads TGTGCCAGCAGCCCGACAAATCTGGAAACCGGGGAGCTGTTTTTT. Translated, it gives CASSPTNLETGELFF. The rearrangement links TRBV7-3 to TRBJ2-2; D uncertain. The CDR3 is 15 amino acids. Germline V gene data show CDR1 as SGHTA and CDR2 as FQGTGA. The V and J ends lost 5 bases and 5 bases respectively, with 15 bases between them.

This clone was seen only a few times. This chain connects TRBV4-2 to TRBJ2-2, with TRBD1 identical over 8 bases. The CDR3 extends over 15 amino acids. Germline values: CDR1 LGHNA, CDR2 YNFKEQ. With V trimmed by 5 bases and J by 6 bases, 8 bases remained unmatched. The CDR3 DNA follows: TGTGCCAGCAGCACCACGGACAGGGTTGCCGGGGAGCTGTTTTTT. Protein product: CASSTTDRVAGELFF.

The chain carries TRBV5-1 and TRBJ2-5, with D hard to call. Deletions cut 4 bases from V and 5 bases from J, with 12 bases between. The V gene's germline CDR1 is SGHRS and CDR2 YFSETQ. CDR3 length: 13 amino acids. The CDR3 protein is CASSPAGGETQYF. The CDR3 bases are TGCGCCAGCAGCCCGGCCGGCGGTGAGACCCAGTACTTC.

This clone was seen a few times. The chain has TRBV25-1 and TRBJ2-1; D not certain. V lost 0 bases, J lost 2 bases, and 8 bases lay in between. Germline values: CDR1 MGHDK, CDR2 SYGVNS. CDR3 length: 15 residues. CDR3 DNA: TGTGCCAGCAGTGAATACGGGCGGACCTACAATGAGCAGTTCTTC. The encoded protein is CASSEYGRTYNEQFF.

This clone has just a few counts. The chain links TRBV7-2 to TRBJ2-7; 8 nucleotides agree with TRBD1. Germline CDR1 and CDR2: SGHTA and FQGNSA. V lost 3 bases and J lost 4; bases outside the gene matches: 5. This CDR3 is built from 14 residues. As DNA, the CDR3 is TGTGCCAGCAGCTTGGACAGGGTTGTTTACGAGCAGTACTTC. Protein: CASSLDRVVYEQYF.

The CDR3 protein is CAISGQGMWETQYF. The CDR3 coding sequence is TGTGCCATCAGTGGACAGGGGATGTGGGAGACCCAGTACTTC. The rearrangement links TRBV10-3 to TRBJ2-5; 8 nucleotides line up with TRBD1. The CDR3 is made up of 14 amino acids. CDR1 ENHRY and CDR2 SYGVKD come from the germline V gene. The V gene end was trimmed by 4 bases and the J gene end by 5 bases; junction bases not matched to a gene: 6.

V usage is TRBV5-1 and J usage is TRBJ2-1, with TRBD2 matching 13 bases. There are 16 residues in the CDR3. With V trimmed by 0 bases and J by 9 bases, 6 bases remained unmatched. The germline gives CDR1 SGHRS, CDR2 YFSETQ. CDR3 coding DNA: TGCGCCAGCAGCTTGGGGCTGGGACTAGCGGGGAGTGAGCAGTTCTTC. This codes for CASSLGLGLAGSEQFF.

The chain has TRBV29-1 and TRBJ2-7; 11 bases agree with TRBD1. The J segment lost 5 bases and the V segment lost 6 bases, leaving 3 bases of the junction unmatched. Germline lookup yields CDR1 SQVTM and CDR2 ANQGSEA. The CDR3 loop spans 12 amino acids. For the CDR3, the DNA is TGCAGCGTCGGGACAGGGGGACACGAGCAGTACTTC. Translated: CSVGTGGHEQYF.

The chain has TRBV5-1 and TRBJ2-5; 7 nucleotides agree with TRBD2. With 0 bases clipped from V and 1 base from J, the junction kept 3 bases outside the gene matches. The CDR3 covers 15 residues. Germline V gene data show CDR1 as SGHRS and CDR2 as YFSETQ. The CDR3: CASSLVASGQETQYF. The DNA of the CDR3 is TGCGCCAGCAGCTTGGTCGCTAGCGGCCAAGAGACCCAGTACTTC.

The chain recombines TRBV7-2 with TRBJ2-3, with TRBD2 as a possible D gene (6 bases). Germline CDR1 is SGHTA and CDR2 is FQGNSA. Trimming left V 3 bases short and J 3 bases short, with 13 bases between. CDR3 length: 15 amino acids. The CDR3 here is CASSLVAGRTDTQYF. The CDR3 bases are TGTGCCAGCAGCTTGGTGGCAGGGAGGACAGATACGCAGTATTTT.

The chain is built from TRBV7-3 and TRBJ2-3; TRBD2 aligns across 8 bases. Germline CDR1 is SGHTA and CDR2 is FQGTGA. This CDR3 is built from 13 residues. V shed 5 bases, J shed 5 bases, and the junction held 3 bases outside the gene matches. The CDR3 coding sequence is TGTGCCAGCAGCCCCCGGGGGGGAGATACGCAGTATTTT. Translating gives CASSPRGGDTQYF.

This rearrangement joins TRBV29-1 to TRBJ2-7; 8 bases agree with TRBD1. The CDR3 is 13 residues long. The trim removed 2 bases at V and 7 bases at J, leaving 7 bases unmatched. Germline lookup yields CDR1 SQVTM and CDR2 ANQGSEA. CDR3 in DNA: TGCAGCGTTGAAATCGGCACAGGGGGGGAGCAGTACTTC. This gives the protein CSVEIGTGGEQYF.

This clone appeared a few times. The chain joins TRBV27 to TRBJ2-3; 8 bases match TRBD2. The CDR3 sequence is 15 residues long. V dropped 5 bases and J dropped 2; count of bases not matched to a gene: 6. Germline values: CDR1 MNHEY, CDR2 SMNVEV (reference sequence). CDR3 in amino acids: CASSHPGGFTDTQYF. The CDR3 region has the DNA TGTGCCAGCAGTCACCCGGGGGGGTTCACAGATACGCAGTATTTT.

The chain has TRBV7-9 and TRBJ1-1; D unresolved. V was trimmed by 7 bases and J by 4 bases, leaving 13 bases between them. CDR1 and CDR2 from the germline V gene are SEHNR and FQNEAQ (reference sequence). This CDR3 is built from 13 residues. For the CDR3, the DNA is TGTGCCAGCACTCCAGGTGGCCCCACTGAAGCTTTCTTT. Protein: CASTPGGPTEAFF.

This chain links TRBV18 with TRBJ2-3; 10 bases fit TRBD1. V lost 3 bases, J lost 6 bases, and 3 bases stayed unmatched. The CDR3 is made up of 14 amino acids. Germline lookup yields CDR1 KGHSH and CDR2 LQKENI. CDR3 nucleotides: TGTGCCAGCTCACCCGGGACAGGGGCCGATACGCAGTATTTT. Residues: CASSPGTGADTQYF.

The rearrangement uses TRBV9 and TRBJ2-5; TRBD1 matches at 7 bases. CDR1 SGDLS and CDR2 YYNGEE come from the germline V gene. J gave up 5 bases and V 0 bases, and 7 bases lay outside the gene matches. The CDR3 covers 15 residues. The CDR3, as DNA: TGTGCCAGCAGCGTAGCCCCACAGGGGATGGAGACCCAGTACTTC. Encoded protein: CASSVAPQGMETQYF.

This clone has only a few counts. The V and J genes are TRBV7-9 and TRBJ2-4; the match to TRBD1 covers 9 bases. V lost 1 base to trimming and J lost 7 bases; unmatched junction nucleotides: 5. Germline V gene data show CDR1 as SEHNR and CDR2 as FQNEAQ (reference sequence). The CDR3 sequence is 15 residues long. CDR3 bases: TGTGCCAGCAGCTTAGGGGACAGGGAGGAGAACATTCAGTACTTC. This translates into CASSLGDREENIQYF.

This clone was observed a handful of times. The V call is TRBV14, the J call TRBJ1-2, with D uncertain. Germline loops: CDR1 SGHDN, CDR2 FVKESK. The CDR3 has 12 amino acids. The ends were cut back, 0 bases at V and 8 bases at J, with 7 bases in the middle. Here the CDR3 reads CASSQDLRGYTF. The CDR3 nucleotides read TGTGCCAGCAGCCAAGATCTACGGGGCTACACCTTC.

V gene TRBV5-4 combines with J gene TRBJ2-1; 13 bases agree with TRBD2. V lost 4 bases, J lost 15 bases, and 10 bases stayed unmatched. This CDR3 is 14 amino acids long. CDR1 and CDR2 (germline): SGHNT, YYREEE (reference sequence). The CDR3 DNA reads TGTGCCAGCAGCACCGCCGAGACTAGCGGGGGGTCGTTCTTC. This sequence encodes CASSTAETSGGSFF. The full variable domain, with the rest looked up from reference TRBV5-4 and TRBJ2-1, is ETGVTQSPTHLIKTRGQQVTLRCSSQSGHNTVSWYQQALGQGPQFIFQYYREEENGRGNFPPRFSGLQFPNYSSELNVNALELDDSALYLCASSTAETSGGSFFGPGTRLTVL.

This clone was seen a handful of times. The chain couples TRBV18 to TRBJ2-4; 7 bases are shared with TRBD1. This CDR3 is 15 amino acids long. Unmatched junction bases numbered 2, after V lost 3 bases and J lost 0 bases. Germline CDR1 and CDR2: KGHSH and LQKENI. Here the CDR3 DNA reads TGTGCCAGCTCACCGGACAGGTTAGCCAAAAACATTCAGTACTTC. This sequence encodes CASSPDRLAKNIQYF.

This clone was seen a handful of times. The V call is TRBV7-2, the J call TRBJ2-3, with D perhaps matching TRBD2 (6 bases). V lost 5 bases to trimming and J lost 4 bases, with 16 bases between them. Germline CDR1 is SGHTA and CDR2 is FQGNSA. The CDR3 is 15 amino acids. CDR3 sequence reads: CASSPDGRKSDTQYF. The DNA for the CDR3 is TGTGCCAGCAGCCCTGACGGGAGAAAGTCAGATACGCAGTATTTT.

This chain joins TRBV7-2 and TRBJ2-2; D not resolved. CDR1 and CDR2 (germline): SGHTA, FQGNSA. The CDR3 is 13 residues long. V was trimmed by 6 bases and J by 7 bases, leaving 12 bases between them. The CDR3 coding sequence is TGTGCCAGCAGGTACCAGAGGATCGGGGAGCTGTTTTTT. Translation: CASRYQRIGELFF.

This chain connects TRBV30 to TRBJ2-7, with TRBD2 matching 7 bases. The CDR3 loop spans 13 amino acids. Germline loops: CDR1 GTSNPN, CDR2 SVGIG (reference sequence). The junction had 9 bases not matched to a gene; V was cut back by 3 bases and J by 7 bases. CDR3 nucleotides: TGTGCCTGGAGAACAGCGGGAACTCGGGAGCAGTACTTC. It encodes CAWRTAGTREQYF.

The J gene is TRBJ2-7, the V gene TRBV5-6; D possibly corresponds to TRBD1 (5 bases). Germline V gene sequence: CDR1 SGHDT, CDR2 YYEEEE. V was cut by 4 bases and J by 2 bases, with 13 bases left in between. This CDR3 spans 14 amino acids. The CDR3 nucleotides are TGTGCCAGCAGCGCCCTGGACACAGCCTACGAGCAGTACGTC. It is translated as CASSALDTAYEQYV.

This clone was seen ten or more times. The chain couples TRBV29-1 to TRBJ1-1; D may be TRBD1 (6 bases). This CDR3 comprises 13 residues. Germline CDR1 SQVTM, CDR2 ANQGSEA. CDR3 sequence reads: CGSGGQLNTEAFF. CDR3 coding DNA: TGCGGCTCAGGAGGACAGTTGAACACTGAAGCTTTCTTT.

The chain is built from TRBV29-1 and TRBJ2-3, with a possible D match to TRBD2 (5 bases). Between the trimmed V and J ends, which lost 2 bases and 2 bases, there was a span of 14 bases. The CDR3 length is 15 residues. Germline values: CDR1 SQVTM, CDR2 ANQGSEA. The CDR3 protein is CSVEIPRAPTDTQYF. CDR3 in DNA: TGCAGCGTTGAAATCCCGAGGGCCCCCACAGATACGCAGTATTTT.